A single sample gave rise to the 20 T cell receptor beta chains below, sequenced in a study of regulatory T cells in long-lasting Graves disease. Time point indicated: persistent/refractory GD, antithyroid drugs over 5 years with positive TRAb. Researchers made the TCR library from RNA that was extracted from PBMCs. In building TCR beta libraries, iRepertoire HTBI primers were used together with Arm-PCR of CDR3 regions. TCRdb itself ran the multiplex PCR reads through MiXCR, one entry per CDR3 protein. The sample lists 350,000 to 500,000 distinct CDR3 sequences, roughly 23% occurring once. The sequencing here drew on peripheral blood mononuclear cells (PBMCs), taken when the disease was refractory, from a patient treated with antithyroid drugs. The receptors were sampled from a female donor with Graves disease.

The genes are TRBV4-2 and TRBJ1-1, with D perhaps matching TRBD1 (5 bases). There are 15 residues in the CDR3. Per germline, CDR1 LGHNA and CDR2 YNFKEQ. Trimming shortened V by 0 bases and J by 1 base, and 9 bases separated the two germline ends. CDR3 sequence: CASSQDQGRNTEAFF. The CDR3 DNA sequence: TGTGCCAGCAGCCAAGATCAGGGCCGGAACACTGAAGCTTTCTTT.

The table lists this clonotype with many counts. The rearrangement links TRBV28 to TRBJ2-5; the D gene is possibly TRBD2 (5 bases). The V end lost 3 bases, the J end lost 2 bases, and 13 bases lay between the germline ends. Germline V lookup: CDR1 MDHEN, CDR2 SYDVKM. This CDR3 contains 15 residues. The CDR3 DNA reads as TGTGCCAGCAGTTTGTGGCAGAGAGGGCAAGAGACCCAGTACTTC. Translating it yields CASSLWQRGQETQYF.

The chain joins TRBV27 to TRBJ2-1, with 13 bases lining up with TRBD2. Germline V gives CDR1 MNHEY, CDR2 SMNVEV (reference sequence). The trim removed 5 bases at V and 5 bases at J, leaving 15 bases unmatched. The CDR3 spans 19 residues. In DNA, the CDR3 is TGTGCCAGCAGTCCGAGGAGGACTAGCGGGAGTCGTATCAACAATGAGCAGTTCTTC. It specifies CASSPRRTSGSRINNEQFF.

This clonotype has at least ten counts. This sequence joins TRBV2 and TRBJ2-4; 12 bases map to TRBD1. The CDR3 contains 14 residues. CDR1 is SNHLY and CDR2 is FYNNEI in the germline V gene. V lost 7 bases to trimming and J lost 5 bases; unmatched junction nucleotides: 3. The CDR3: CASTRDRGQNIQYF. DNA of the CDR3: TGTGCCAGCACCCGGGACAGGGGGCAAAACATTCAGTACTTC.

In this sample, this clonotype turned up a few times. The J gene is TRBJ2-3, the V gene TRBV28; perhaps TRBD2 as D (6 bases). CDR1 and CDR2 from the germline V gene are MDHEN and SYDVKM. V was pared by 8 bases and J by 2 bases, with 17 bases between. This CDR3 has 15 amino acids. The CDR3 nucleotides read TGTGCCAGCGGATATGGGAGGCGAAACACAGATACGCAGTATTTT. Amino acids: CASGYGRRNTDTQYF.

This clonotype was observed at least ten times. The V and J genes are TRBV14 and TRBJ2-5; D not resolved. The V end lost 0 bases, the J end lost 0 bases, and 11 bases lay between the germline ends. The germline V gene has CDR1 SGHDN and CDR2 FVKESK. CDR3 length: 16 amino acids. The DNA for the CDR3 is TGTGCCAGCAGCCAAGAATACCCAGCGTACCAAGAGACCCAGTACTTC. This gives the protein CASSQEYPAYQETQYF.

The J gene is TRBJ2-7, the V gene TRBV28; tentative D call: TRBD2 (6 bases). Deletions cut 6 bases from V and 0 bases from J, with 18 bases between. The CDR3 consists of 16 residues. Per germline, CDR1 MDHEN and CDR2 SYDVKM. CDR3 nucleotide sequence: TGTGCCAGCAGCGGGACGGTGGGAGGCCTCTCCTACGAGCAGTACTTC. Residues: CASSGTVGGLSYEQYF.

The rearrangement joins TRBV30 to TRBJ2-2; D is unresolved. Germline CDR1 is GTSNPN and CDR2 is SVGIG (reference sequence). V was clipped by 7 bases and J by 3 bases, with 9 bases between them. This CDR3 spans 12 amino acids. DNA for the CDR3: TGTGCCTTTTCGACCTACACCGGGGAGCTGTTTTTT. Its protein is CAFSTYTGELFF.

This clonotype was seen at least ten times. The chain uses TRBV28 and TRBJ2-7; TRBD2 agrees at 7 bases. Germline-derived CDR1 and CDR2 are MDHEN and SYDVKM. J lost 1 base, V lost 1 base, and 7 bases had no gene match. The CDR3 loop spans 16 amino acids. DNA for the CDR3: TGTGCCAGCAGTTTATTTGCGGGAGTTAGTTCCTACGAGCAGTACTTC. It yields the protein CASSLFAGVSSYEQYF.

V usage is TRBV27 and J usage is TRBJ2-1; no definite D call. The V and J ends lost 5 bases and 15 bases respectively, with 11 bases between them. The CDR3 consists of 10 residues. The germline gives CDR1 MNHEY, CDR2 SMNVEV (reference sequence). The CDR3 region has the DNA TGTGCCAGCAGTATAAAGGAGAGGTTCTTC. Encoded protein: CASSIKERFF.

There are a few counts of this clonotype. V is TRBV27 and J is TRBJ2-2, with D perhaps matching TRBD2 (5 bases). CDR1 MNHEY and CDR2 SMNVEV come from the germline V gene (reference sequence). The CDR3 is 14 amino acids. The V end was cut by 5 bases, the J end by 4 bases, with 11 bases between. The CDR3: CASSPGWSTGELFF. The CDR3 region has the DNA TGTGCCAGCAGTCCGGGATGGAGCACCGGGGAGCTGTTTTTT.

This clonotype was counted ten times or more. The gene calls are TRBV2 and TRBJ1-5, with D perhaps matching TRBD1 (6 bases). The germline gives CDR1 SNHLY, CDR2 FYNNEI. With 6 bases removed from V and 7 bases from J, the gap between germline ends came to 19 bases. CDR3 length equals 15 residues. The CDR3 nucleotides read TGTGCCAGCAGGGCCACAGGGATCGCCGGACAGCCCCAGCATTTT. Amino acid sequence: CASRATGIAGQPQHF.

The J gene is TRBJ2-7, the V gene TRBV7-2; D uncertain. This CDR3 contains 16 residues. From germline, CDR1 is SGHTA and CDR2 FQGNSA. Trimming removed 1 base at V and 2 bases at J, with 15 bases between. Here the CDR3 reads CASSLVVMDNPYEQYF. CDR3 sequence (DNA): TGTGCCAGCAGCTTAGTTGTAATGGATAACCCCTACGAGCAGTACTTC.

This clonotype was counted at least ten times. The CDR3 DNA reads as TGCAGCGTTGGTAAGGGGATGGGGTCCGAGCAGTACTTC. Protein sequence: CSVGKGMGSEQYF. J is TRBJ2-7 and V is TRBV29-1, with D perhaps matching TRBD1 (5 bases). With 4 bases removed from V and 6 bases from J, the gap between germline ends came to 16 bases. The CDR3 totals 13 residues. CDR1 and CDR2 from the germline V gene are SQVTM and ANQGSEA.

This clonotype was observed many times. The chain uses TRBV28 and TRBJ1-5; 8 positions agree with TRBD1. V lost 3 bases and J lost 7; bases outside the gene matches: 5. From germline, CDR1 is MDHEN and CDR2 SYDVKM. The CDR3 loop spans 14 amino acids. CDR3 amino acids: CASSFAGGRQPQHF. The CDR3 DNA sequence: TGTGCCAGCAGTTTTGCAGGGGGCCGACAGCCCCAGCATTTT.

The V gene is TRBV19, the J gene TRBJ2-7; either TRBD1 or TRBD2 may supply D (5 bases each). Trimming stripped 7 bases from V and 3 bases from J, with 13 bases between. CDR3 length: 13 residues. Germline V gene lookup returns CDR1 LNHDA and CDR2 SQIVND (reference sequence). CDR3 bases: TGTGCCAGTACCGGCAGTGGGGGCTACGAGCAGTACTTC. Translating it yields CASTGSGGYEQYF.

In its sample, this clonotype was seen many times. This rearrangement joins TRBV29-1 to TRBJ1-1; D gene uncertain. Trimming removed 7 bases at V and 0 bases at J, with 12 bases between. The germline CDR1 and CDR2 sequences are SQVTM and ANQGSEA. The CDR3 consists of 13 residues. CDR3 coding DNA: TGCAGCGCCCATCGGACCGTGAACACTGAAGCTTTCTTT. This gives the protein CSAHRTVNTEAFF.

This sequence joins TRBV20-1 and TRBJ1-3, with TRBD1 matching over 10 bases. The CDR3 consists of 17 residues. Per the germline V gene, CDR1 is DFQATT and CDR2 is SNEGSKA (reference sequence). The trim removed 3 bases at V and 0 bases at J, leaving 8 bases unmatched. The CDR3 region is CSARDRQGAISGNTIYF. In nucleotides, the CDR3 is TGCAGTGCTAGGGATAGACAGGGGGCGATCTCTGGAAACACCATATATTTT.

This clonotype was found many times. The chain is built from TRBV6-2 or TRBV6-3 and TRBJ2-5; D uncertain. The CDR3 runs to 13 residues. V lost 0 bases and J 1 base, leaving 3 bases between the germline ends. CDR1 and CDR2 from the germline V gene are MNHEY and SVGEGT. CDR3 in DNA: TGTGCCAGCAGTTACTCGCGCCAAGAGACCCAGTACTTC. Protein sequence: CASSYSRQETQYF.

This clonotype occurred many times. The V and J genes are TRBV2 and TRBJ1-5; D remains ambiguous. The CDR3 contains 13 residues. V lost 5 bases, J lost 7 bases, and 12 bases lay in between. Germline CDR1 is SNHLY and CDR2 is FYNNEI. The CDR3 reads CASSTGPGQPQHF. The DNA for the CDR3 is TGTGCCAGCAGTACCGGGCCGGGCCAGCCCCAGCATTTT.